This passage covers 30 T cell receptor beta chains from one sample sequenced in a study of blood T cell repertoires in COVID-19. This table comes from immunoSEQ multiplex PCR, and its TCRdb copy is limited to in-frame clones, with some not included. There are 200,000 to 250,000 clones in the sample; approximately 85% occur only once, and about 5.1% lies in the top ten. Sequencing was carried out using peripheral blood. Every receptor here comes from a man in his fifties with COVID-19, enrolled during active disease.

The chain couples TRBV28 to TRBJ2-7; D is possibly TRBD2 (6 bases). The V and J ends lost 8 bases and 0 bases respectively, with 29 bases between them. This CDR3 region has 19 residues. In germline, CDR1 is MDHEN, CDR2 SYDVKM. As DNA, the CDR3 is TGTGCCAGCTCTTATGGGGGGTTTGGTAGAGGAATTCGCTCCTACGAGCAGTACTTC. This gives the protein CASSYGGFGRGIRSYEQYF. The whole variable domain, remainder taken from reference TRBV28 and TRBJ2-7, is DVKVTQSSRYLVKRTGEKVFLECVQDMDHENMFWYRQDPGLGLRLIYFSYDVKMKEKGDIPEGYSVSREKKERFSLILESASTNQTSMYLCASSYGGFGRGIRSYEQYFGPGTRLTVT.

The rearrangement links TRBV30 to TRBJ2-3; tentative D call: TRBD1 (7 bases). V was clipped by 0 bases and J by 3 bases, with 13 bases between them. CDR3 size: 15 residues. Germline values: CDR1 GTSNPN, CDR2 SVGIG (reference sequence). The CDR3 loop reads CAWSVPGGPTDTQYF. In DNA form, the CDR3 reads TGTGCCTGGAGTGTACCAGGGGGGCCTACAGATACGCAGTATTTT.

This chain connects TRBV25-1 to TRBJ2-2; 9 positions match TRBD1. The ends lost 1 base at V and 6 bases at J; junction bases unmatched: 3. The CDR3 has 15 residues. Germline assignment: CDR1 MGHDK and CDR2 SYGVNS. This CDR3 is CASSESGTGSGELFF. CDR3 in DNA: TGTGCCAGCAGTGAATCCGGGACAGGGTCCGGGGAGCTGTTTTTT.

V gene TRBV28 combines with J gene TRBJ2-7, with TRBD1 matching 9 bases. Germline V lookup: CDR1 MDHEN, CDR2 SYDVKM. Trimming removed 4 bases from V and 6 bases from J; junction bases left unmatched: 10. The CDR3 runs to 15 residues. CDR3 sequence (DNA): TGTGCCAGCAGTTCTGCCGGGACAGGGTACTCCGAGCAGTACTTC. This encodes CASSSAGTGYSEQYF.

J is TRBJ1-6 and V is TRBV9; unclear D gene. Germline assignment: CDR1 SGDLS and CDR2 YYNGEE. Trimming stripped 0 bases from V and 0 bases from J, with 10 bases between. This CDR3 has 17 residues. The CDR3 spells CASSVDGRGSYNSPLHF. For the CDR3, the DNA is TGTGCCAGCAGCGTAGATGGGAGAGGCTCCTATAATTCACCCCTCCACTTT.

This chain connects TRBV6-5 to TRBJ2-7; 10 bases agree with TRBD1. Trimming cost V 4 bases and J 5 bases; bases outside gene matches: 2. The CDR3 totals 13 residues. Germline V gene data show CDR1 as MNHEY and CDR2 as SVGAGI. The CDR3 region has the DNA TGTGCCAGCAGTTGGGACAGGGGCAACGAGCAGTACTTC. As protein: CASSWDRGNEQYF.

This clone was detected only once. The chain has TRBV30 and TRBJ1-2; 11 nucleotides align to TRBD1. Germline V gene data show CDR1 as GTSNPN and CDR2 as SVGIG (reference sequence). The CDR3 is made up of 15 amino acids. J gave up 8 bases and V 5 bases, and 13 bases lay outside the gene matches. For the CDR3, the DNA is TGTGCCTGGTCGAGGGGGACAGGGGGTCTACGAGGCTACACCTTC. Protein: CAWSRGTGGLRGYTF.

V usage is TRBV24-1 and J usage is TRBJ1-1; D call uncertain. Germline CDR1 reads KGHDR; CDR2 reads SFDVKD. The CDR3 sequence is 15 residues long. The V end was cut by 4 bases, the J end by 1 base, with 12 bases between. CDR3 residues: CATSDPKEGNTEAFF. In DNA, the CDR3 is TGTGCCACCAGTGACCCTAAAGAGGGGAACACTGAAGCTTTCTTT.

This clone was seen only once. V usage is TRBV12-3 or TRBV12-4 and J usage is TRBJ1-6, with TRBD1 matching 7 bases. The CDR3 sequence is 13 residues long. Losses at the gene ends were 3 bases for V and 11 bases for J; bases not matched to a gene: 4. Here the CDR3 reads CASSFTGAPPLHF. The CDR3 DNA is TGTGCCAGCAGTTTTACAGGGGCTCCACCCCTCCACTTT.

CDR3 sequence (DNA): TGTGCCAGCAGCTCGAGGACTAGCGGGGGGGTTTGGTATGAGCAGTTCTTC. Its protein product is CASSSRTSGGVWYEQFF. This chain connects TRBV11-2 to TRBJ2-1, with 15 bases identical to TRBD2. The junction had 9 bases not matched to a gene; V was cut back by 4 bases and J by 8 bases. Per the germline V gene, CDR1 is SGHAT and CDR2 is FQNNGV. The CDR3 loop spans 17 amino acids.

The chain employs TRBV29-1 and TRBJ2-1; 9 bases agree with TRBD2. In germline, CDR1 is SQVTM, CDR2 ANQGSEA. V lost 4 bases, J lost 10 bases, and 11 bases stayed unmatched. The CDR3 consists of 14 residues. CDR3: CSVASGAKGDEQFF. The CDR3 nucleotides read TGCAGCGTTGCTAGCGGGGCCAAGGGGGACGAGCAGTTCTTC.

V is TRBV6-2 or TRBV6-3 and J is TRBJ2-5; 7 nucleotides align to TRBD1. V was clipped by 6 bases and J by 4 bases; unmatched bases: 11. The CDR3 consists of 15 residues. Germline CDR1 and CDR2: MNHEY and SVGEGT. The CDR3 bases are TGTGCCAGCAGCCCCCTTCGAGGGGGCGGAGAGACCCAGTACTTC. Translated: CASSPLRGGGETQYF.

V is TRBV5-4 and J is TRBJ2-1; 12 bases align to TRBD2. CDR3 length: 14 amino acids. Germline V gene lookup returns CDR1 SGHNT and CDR2 YYREEE (reference sequence). J lost 5 bases, V lost 9 bases, and 6 bases had no gene match. Here the CDR3 DNA reads TGTGCCACCTCGACTAGCGGGGGTAACAATGAGCAGTTCTTC. Its translation is CATSTSGGNNEQFF. Variable domain in full (rest from reference TRBV5-4 and TRBJ2-1): ETGVTQSPTHLIKTRGQQVTLRCSSQSGHNTVSWYQQALGQGPQFIFQYYREEENGRGNFPPRFSGLQFPNYSSELNVNALELDDSALYLCATSTSGGNNEQFFGPGTRLTVL.

The chain couples TRBV6-5 to TRBJ2-5, with 11 bases lining up with TRBD2. The CDR3 is 16 residues long. V shed 4 bases and J 5 bases; nucleotides not matched to a gene: 9. Per the germline V gene, CDR1 is MNHEY and CDR2 is SVGAGI. CDR3 bases: TGTGCCAGCAGTTGGCATAGCGGGGGGGCTGGGGAGACCCAGTACTTC. As protein: CASSWHSGGAGETQYF.

The chain carries TRBV7-6 and TRBJ2-1; possible D gene TRBD2, 7 bases. This CDR3 contains 18 residues. V was clipped by 1 base and J by 0 bases, with 16 bases between them. CDR1 is SGHVS and CDR2 is FNYEAQ in the germline V gene. CDR3 coding DNA: TGTGCCAGCAGCTTAGTCGGCGGGGGCAACCCCTCCTACAATGAGCAGTTCTTC. As protein: CASSLVGGGNPSYNEQFF.

The chain uses TRBV6-1 and TRBJ2-7; D remains unclear. V was pared by 2 bases and J by 1 base, with 6 bases between. Per germline, CDR1 MNHNS and CDR2 SASEGT. This CDR3 is 13 amino acids long. In DNA, the CDR3 is TGTGCCAGCAGTGAATTTCGGTCCTACGAGCAGTACTTC. The encoded protein is CASSEFRSYEQYF.

The CDR3 reads CASSESGLRIYNEQFF. The CDR3 coding sequence is TGCGCCAGCAGTGAGTCCGGACTCCGAATATACAATGAGCAGTTCTTC. The chain couples TRBV10-2 to TRBJ2-1, with D tentatively TRBD2 (5 bases). The CDR3 extends over 16 amino acids. Per germline, CDR1 WSHSY and CDR2 SAAADI. Trimming took 0 bases from V and 4 from J, leaving 13 bases between them.

As regards this clone: Additional DNA sequences in this sample encode the identical CDR3. The rearrangement links TRBV7-2 to TRBJ2-7; 9 bases agree with TRBD1. Germline CDR1 reads SGHTA; CDR2 reads FQGNSA. The CDR3 is 14 amino acids. Trimming cost V 3 bases and J 2 bases; bases outside gene matches: 2. The DNA for the CDR3 is TGTGCCAGCAGCTTGGGACAGGGTGCCTACGAGCAGTACTTC. The encoded protein is CASSLGQGAYEQYF.

The DNA for the CDR3 is TGTGCCAGCGGCACGCGGGCTGGAGAAAAACTGTTTTTT. Protein product: CASGTRAGEKLFF. The rearrangement uses TRBV11-2 and TRBJ1-4; D is ambiguous. CDR1 SGHAT and CDR2 FQNNGV come from the germline V gene. V lost 8 bases and J 8 bases, leaving 15 bases between the germline ends. The CDR3 extends over 13 amino acids.

This clone was observed a single time. The genes are TRBV6-5 and TRBJ1-2; D ambiguous. Germline assignment: CDR1 MNHEY and CDR2 SVGAGI. V was clipped by 0 bases and J by 2 bases, with 7 bases between them. This CDR3 contains 14 residues. The CDR3 DNA sequence: TGTGCCAGCAGTTACTCGTCCTCCAACTATGGCTACACCTTC. Encoded protein: CASSYSSSNYGYTF.

The J gene is TRBJ1-1, the V gene TRBV5-1; a possible D gene is TRBD1 (6 bases). Per the germline V gene, CDR1 is SGHRS and CDR2 is YFSETQ. The germline V and J ends were trimmed by 3 bases and 1 base, with 10 bases remaining between them. This CDR3 is built from 14 residues. The CDR3 nucleotides read TGCGCCAGCAGCTCTAAACAGGGGAACACTGAAGCTTTCTTT. This codes for CASSSKQGNTEAFF.

This chain links TRBV5-4 with TRBJ2-7; 8 bases fit TRBD1. The CDR3 totals 13 residues. Trimming took 4 bases from V and 5 from J; bases not matched to a gene: 5. Germline V lookup: CDR1 SGHNT, CDR2 YYREEE (reference sequence). CDR3 in DNA: TGTGCCAGCAGCCCCTCGACAGGGGACGAGCAGTACTTC. It is translated as CASSPSTGDEQYF.

The chain joins TRBV9 to TRBJ2-2, with D perhaps TRBD2 (6 bases). The germline gives CDR1 SGDLS, CDR2 YYNGEE. There are 15 residues in the CDR3. The V and J ends lost 4 bases and 3 bases respectively, with 13 bases between them. In DNA, the CDR3 is TGTGCCAGCAGCCCTTATAGCGGATACACCGGGGAGCTGTTTTTT. Translation gives CASSPYSGYTGELFF.

The V and J genes are TRBV11-3 and TRBJ1-6; TRBD1 is a possible D gene (6 bases). V lost 3 bases and J 6 bases, leaving 9 bases between the germline ends. CDR1 SGHNT and CDR2 YENEEA come from the germline V gene. This CDR3 comprises 14 residues. CDR3 amino acids: CASSLGGGNSPLHF. CDR3 in DNA: TGTGCCAGCAGCTTGGGAGGGGGTAATTCACCCCTCCACTTT.

V is TRBV15 and J is TRBJ2-3, with 9 bases that match TRBD1. Germline values: CDR1 LNHNV, CDR2 YYDKDF (reference sequence). Losses at the gene ends were 5 bases for V and 1 base for J; bases not matched to a gene: 4. The CDR3 loop spans 15 amino acids. The CDR3 spells CATSSRDRGTDTQYF. The CDR3 coding sequence is TGTGCCACCAGCTCCAGGGACAGGGGCACAGATACGCAGTATTTT.

The rearrangement uses TRBV28 and TRBJ2-2; D possibly corresponds to TRBD1 (6 bases). The CDR3 extends over 14 amino acids. Germline lookup yields CDR1 MDHEN and CDR2 SYDVKM. The V end lost 5 bases, the J end lost 6 bases, and 13 bases lay between the germline ends. The CDR3 DNA sequence: TGTGCCAGCAGTCCCCGACAGGTTTCCGGGGAGCTGTTTTTT. Its translation: CASSPRQVSGELFF.

The CDR3 nucleotides are TGTGCCAGCAGCCTCCGGACTAGCGGGGGGGCTACGACTAGCACAGATACGCAGTATTTT. Translated, it gives CASSLRTSGGATTSTDTQYF. The chain uses TRBV9 and TRBJ2-3; 15 bases align to TRBD2. This CDR3 is built from 20 residues. In germline, CDR1 is SGDLS, CDR2 YYNGEE. V shed 4 bases, J shed 0 bases, and the junction held 12 bases outside the gene matches.

The chain has TRBV6-6 and TRBJ1-1, with 8 bases identical to TRBD1. The V segment lost 7 bases and the J segment 6 bases; nucleotides outside the gene matches: 1. CDR3 length: 11 residues. CDR1 and CDR2 from the germline V gene are MNHNY and SVGAGI (reference sequence). The CDR3 DNA reads TGTGCCAGCACAGGGGGCTCTGAAGCTTTCTTT. Translating gives CASTGGSEAFF.

The rearrangement uses TRBV4-1 and TRBJ1-2; D ambiguous. The germline V gene has CDR1 MGHRA and CDR2 YSYEKL. The V gene lost 4 bases and the J gene lost 5 bases, with 17 bases spanning the gap. The CDR3 totals 15 residues. The CDR3 DNA follows: TGCGCCAGCAGCCTCGCCGGCGGGGAAAGGTATGGCTACACCTTC. It encodes CASSLAGGERYGYTF.

The chain joins TRBV2 to TRBJ1-2; TRBD1 matches 8 bases. The CDR3 has 13 amino acids. The ends lost 7 bases at V and 8 bases at J; junction bases unmatched: 9. Germline-derived CDR1 and CDR2 are SNHLY and FYNNEI. The DNA for the CDR3 is TGTGCCAGCACCCAGGGGGCGGGACGCGGCTACACCTTC. This translates into CASTQGAGRGYTF.